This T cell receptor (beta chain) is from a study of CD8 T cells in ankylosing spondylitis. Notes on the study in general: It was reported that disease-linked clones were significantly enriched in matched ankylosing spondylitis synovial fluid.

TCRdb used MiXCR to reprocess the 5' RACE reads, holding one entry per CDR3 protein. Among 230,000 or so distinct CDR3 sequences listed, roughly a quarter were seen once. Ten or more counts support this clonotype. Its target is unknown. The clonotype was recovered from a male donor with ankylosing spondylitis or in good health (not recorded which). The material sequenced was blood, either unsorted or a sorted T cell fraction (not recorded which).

CDR3: CSARRDSQETQYF. The CDR3 DNA reads as TGCAGTGCTAGAAGGGACAGCCAAGAGACCCAGTACTTC. The chain has TRBV20-1 and TRBJ2-5, with 7 bases aligning to TRBD1. CDR3 length: 13 residues. CDR1 is DFQATT, CDR2 SNEGSKA, per germline (reference sequence). With V trimmed by 2 bases and J by 1 base, 1 base remained unmatched.